These 9 T cell receptor beta chains share one sample of origin, sequenced in a study of shared T cell receptors in the human thymus. Sequencing used immunoSEQ multiplex PCR; TCRdb keeps in-frame clones, though not all of them. The sample gives 600,000 to 900,000 clones, 80% to 90% of which show up once; around 0.0094% is in the top ten. The same data also contributed to another study, on human thymus T cells.

The sequencing input was thymocytes. The source of these receptors is a girl under three years old with a congenital heart defect.

The chain couples TRBV7-9 to TRBJ2-7; D may be TRBD1 (5 bases). V lost 1 base and J lost 2, with 9 bases in between. Germline assignment: CDR1 SEHNR and CDR2 FQNEAQ (reference sequence). The CDR3 runs to 14 residues. The CDR3 here is CASSLEDITYEQYF. The CDR3 bases are TGTGCCAGCAGCTTAGAGGACATAACCTACGAGCAGTACTTC.

This clone was picked up a small number of times. The rearrangement uses TRBV11-2 and TRBJ2-4; 12 positions match TRBD1. Trimming took 0 bases from V and 7 from J; bases not matched to a gene: 1. Looked up from germline, CDR1 is SGHAT and CDR2 is FQNNGV. The CDR3 consists of 15 residues. The CDR3 DNA sequence: TGTGCCAGCAGCTTAGAGGGACAGGGGGCGAACATTCAGTACTTC. This encodes CASSLEGQGANIQYF.

V is TRBV6-5 and J is TRBJ2-1; the D is unclear. Trimming pared 6 bases from V and 0 bases from J, leaving 12 bases between. This CDR3 is built from 15 residues. CDR1 and CDR2 (germline): MNHEY, SVGAGI. CDR3 coding DNA: TGTGCCAGCAGCCCGAGCAGGAACTCCTACAATGAGCAGTTCTTC. Translated: CASSPSRNSYNEQFF.

V and J are TRBV6-5 and TRBJ1-2, with TRBD1 identical over 8 bases. The germline V gene has CDR1 MNHEY and CDR2 SVGAGI. The CDR3 extends over 16 amino acids. V lost 2 bases to trimming and J lost 0 bases; unmatched junction nucleotides: 5. CDR3 region: CASSYGRTGPNYGYTF. The CDR3 DNA is TGTGCCAGCAGTTACGGGCGGACAGGGCCTAACTATGGCTACACCTTC.

The chain recombines TRBV6-1 with TRBJ1-2, with 9 positions matching TRBD1. The trim removed 4 bases at V and 6 bases at J, leaving 15 bases unmatched. The CDR3 contains 17 residues. The V gene's germline CDR1 is MNHNS and CDR2 SASEGT. CDR3 bases: TGTGCCAGCAGTGGCCCCGACCCTCCGGGACAGGGTGATGGCTACACCTTC. Amino acids: CASSGPDPPGQGDGYTF.

The chain carries TRBV28 and TRBJ1-3; D is perhaps TRBD1 (5 bases). The CDR3 spans 11 residues. Germline-derived CDR1 and CDR2 are MDHEN and SYDVKM. The V gene lost 7 bases and the J gene lost 4 bases, with 5 bases spanning the gap. The chain's CDR3 is CASTGGNTIYF. The CDR3 region has the DNA TGTGCCAGCACAGGGGGAAACACCATATATTTT.

In its sample, this clone was seen a few times. The rearrangement links TRBV27 to TRBJ2-3; the match to TRBD1 covers 9 bases. This CDR3 region has 17 residues. Trimming at V came to 3 bases and at J to 3 bases, leaving 10 bases not matched to a gene. In germline, CDR1 is MNHEY, CDR2 SMNVEV (reference sequence). In DNA form, the CDR3 reads TGTGCCAGCAGTTTGTACCCCGGGACAGGGCTTACAGATACGCAGTATTTT. This encodes CASSLYPGTGLTDTQYF.

The chain couples TRBV6-4 to TRBJ2-1; 10 bases agree with TRBD2. Germline trimming cut 4 bases from V and 2 bases from J; bases unmatched to any gene: 11. CDR1 is MRHNA, CDR2 SNTAGT, per germline. This CDR3 contains 18 residues. CDR3 protein: CASSAHQTSGGAYNEQFF. CDR3 nucleotide sequence: TGTGCCAGCAGTGCCCATCAAACGAGCGGGGGGGCCTACAATGAGCAGTTCTTC.

In DNA form, the CDR3 reads TGTGCCAGCAGTCCCCCGCCGGAGCGGGACACCGGGGAGCTGTTTTTT. Protein sequence: CASSPPPERDTGELFF. The chain recombines TRBV27 with TRBJ2-2; D perhaps matches TRBD2 (6 bases). The CDR3 sequence is 16 residues long. Germline loops: CDR1 MNHEY, CDR2 SMNVEV (reference sequence). Trimming shortened V by 5 bases and J by 3 bases, and 16 bases separated the two germline ends.